This entry is about one T cell receptor (beta chain). Trimming left V 6 bases short and J 2 bases short, with 13 bases between. Germline V gene data show CDR1 as MDHEN and CDR2 as SYDVKM. The CDR3 has 14 amino acids. Assay used: immunoSEQ multiplex PCR; TCRdb lists only in-frame clones, some missing. The table has hundreds of thousands of clones, 70% to 90% seen once; the top ten hold around 1.8%. The sample is drawn from a study of blood T cell repertoires in COVID-19. Specimen: PBMCs or T cells enriched from blood (not recorded which). The chain recombines TRBV28 with TRBJ1-1; the D is unclear. This receptor was obtained from a woman aged 18 to 35 with acute COVID-19. The CDR3 DNA sequence: TGTGCCAGCAGCCCCGACACCCTAAACACTGAAGCTTTCTTT. It translates to CASSPDTLNTEAFF.